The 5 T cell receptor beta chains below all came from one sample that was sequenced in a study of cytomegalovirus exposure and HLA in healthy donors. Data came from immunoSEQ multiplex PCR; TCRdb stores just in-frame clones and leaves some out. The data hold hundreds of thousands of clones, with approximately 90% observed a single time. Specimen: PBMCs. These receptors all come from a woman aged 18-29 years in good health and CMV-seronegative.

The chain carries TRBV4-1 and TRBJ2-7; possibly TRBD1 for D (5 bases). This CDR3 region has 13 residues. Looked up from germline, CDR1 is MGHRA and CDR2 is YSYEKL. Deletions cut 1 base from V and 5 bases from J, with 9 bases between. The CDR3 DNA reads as TGCGCCAGCAGCCAAGTAGGGGCAGACGAGCAGTACTTC. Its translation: CASSQVGADEQYF.

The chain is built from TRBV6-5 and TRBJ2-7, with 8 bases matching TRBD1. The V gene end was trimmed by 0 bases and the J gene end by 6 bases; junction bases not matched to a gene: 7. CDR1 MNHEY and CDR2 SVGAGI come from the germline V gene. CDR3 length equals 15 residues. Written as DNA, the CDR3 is TGTGCCAGCAGTTACTCCGGGACAGGTTTTTCCGAGCAGTACTTC. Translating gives CASSYSGTGFSEQYF.

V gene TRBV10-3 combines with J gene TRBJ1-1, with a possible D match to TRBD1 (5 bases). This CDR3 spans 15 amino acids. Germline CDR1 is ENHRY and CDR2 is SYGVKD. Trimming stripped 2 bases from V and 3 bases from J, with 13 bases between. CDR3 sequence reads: CAISELRGWDTEAFF. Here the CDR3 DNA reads TGTGCCATCAGTGAGCTAAGGGGATGGGACACTGAAGCTTTCTTT.

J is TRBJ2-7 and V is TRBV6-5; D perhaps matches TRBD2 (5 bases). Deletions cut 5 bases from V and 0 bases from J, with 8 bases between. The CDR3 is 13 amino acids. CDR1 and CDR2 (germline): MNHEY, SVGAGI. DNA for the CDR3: TGTGCCAGCAGTGAAGGGAGCTCCTACGAGCAGTACTTC. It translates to CASSEGSSYEQYF.

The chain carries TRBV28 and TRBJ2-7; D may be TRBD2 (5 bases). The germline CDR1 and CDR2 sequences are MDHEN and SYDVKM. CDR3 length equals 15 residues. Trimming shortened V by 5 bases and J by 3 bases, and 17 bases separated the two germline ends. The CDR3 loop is CASSLASGRNYEQYF. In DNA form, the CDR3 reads TGTGCCAGCAGTCTAGCCTCTGGACGCAACTACGAGCAGTACTTC.